This TCR beta chain was identified during a study of cytomegalovirus exposure and HLA in healthy donors. Notes on this clone: Antigen: not known.

The study's findings and limits: The classifier, whose performance was assessed in both the original and validation cohorts, reportedly diagnosed cytomegalovirus status with high specificity and sensitivity.

PCR was performed using 60 Vbeta and 13 Jbeta primers. Sequencing was performed with immunoSEQ multiplex PCR; in TCRdb, only in-frame clones are kept and a portion is missing. Of roughly 200,000 clones detected, approximately 82% appear once; the ten largest clones hold about 1.8%. Per the germline V gene, CDR1 is MNHEY and CDR2 is SVGAGI. V was clipped by 0 bases and J by 12 bases, with 15 bases between them. This CDR3 has 15 residues. This chain links TRBV6-5 with TRBJ1-6; D uncertain. This TCR was sampled from a woman between 18 and 30 years old in good health and CMV-seronegative. Sample: PBMCs. CDR3 loop: CASSYSEVSGEPLHF. The CDR3 nucleotides are TGTGCCAGCAGTTACTCGGAGGTGTCGGGAGAACCCCTCCACTTT.